There are many counts of the clone carrying this T cell receptor beta chain. Its antigen is undetermined. The sample belongs to a study of identical twins. Study results and limitations: Less excess twin sharing appeared in beta out-of-frame sequences.

TCRdb reprocessed the 5' RACE reads via MiXCR and lists one record per CDR3 protein. The data contain fewer than 900,000 distinct CDR3 sequences, 15% to 20% of them singletons. V lost 2 bases to trimming and J lost 4 bases, with 16 bases between them. There are 16 residues in the CDR3. Germline CDR1 and CDR2: SNHLY and FYNNEI. These data also formed part of another study, on T cells expressing NK-cell markers. That source notes: Of the CD8+ T cell pool in more than 5 donors, roughly 1.0-7.0% was accounted for by dominant NKG2C+ clonotypes. Where a few donors were concerned, these clonotypes also led the CD3+CD56-NKG2C+ fraction. Nothing established the HCMV specificity of expanded NKG2C+ T cell clones.

The clonotype comes from a woman aged 18-30 years in good health. The chain has TRBV2 and TRBJ2-3; possible D gene TRBD2, 7 bases. Sequenced material: PBMCs. This CDR3 is CASSEWEGERADTQYF. The DNA of the CDR3 is TGTGCCAGCAGTGAATGGGAGGGGGAGAGGGCAGATACGCAGTATTTT.